Below, 17 T cell receptor beta chains from the same sample are listed, as sequenced in a study of T cell repertoires in cytomegalovirus infection. One entry per CDR3 protein results from TCRdb running MiXCR on the reads. Altogether about 140,000 distinct CDR3 sequences are present, 5.5% to 7% being singletons, with the ten largest covering more than 15%. The sample was PBMCs. These receptors were taken from a human donor in good health (CMV status not recorded). Some clones in this sample may be carry-over from other donors' samples.

This clonotype was observed a handful of times. The J gene is TRBJ1-2, the V gene TRBV19; TRBD1 might be the D (6 bases). Trimming cost V 3 bases and J 5 bases, with 16 bases left between them. This CDR3 region has 15 residues. The V gene's germline CDR1 is LNHDA and CDR2 SQIVND (reference sequence). The DNA of the CDR3 is TGTGCCAGTAGTATGTTACAGGACAGTCTGTATGGCTACACCTTC. Protein product: CASSMLQDSLYGYTF.

This clonotype was seen repeatedly, ten times or more. The chain joins TRBV19 to TRBJ2-7, with a possible D match to TRBD1 (6 bases). The germline gives CDR1 LNHDA, CDR2 SQIVND (reference sequence). Trimming pared 5 bases from V and 3 bases from J, leaving 17 bases between. This CDR3 has 15 amino acids. The CDR3 nucleotides read TGTGCCAGTAGTGTGAATCCCGACAGGAGCTACGAGCAGTACTTC. It is translated as CASSVNPDRSYEQYF.

This clonotype was counted at least ten times. This chain connects TRBV5-6 to TRBJ2-5, with D maybe TRBD1 (6 bases). There are 12 residues in the CDR3. Germline CDR1 is SGHDT and CDR2 is YYEEEE. The CDR3: CAGLGAGETQYF. In nucleotides, the CDR3 is TGTGCTGGGTTGGGGGCAGGAGAGACCCAGTACTTC.

This clonotype was picked up many times. This chain's CDR3 is CSVSGGGNQPQHF. CDR3 nucleotide sequence: TGCAGCGTTAGTGGAGGGGGCAATCAGCCCCAGCATTTT. The genes are TRBV29-1 and TRBJ1-5, with D possibly matching TRBD1 (5 bases). The germline V and J ends were trimmed by 5 bases and 2 bases, with 10 bases remaining between them. This CDR3 has 13 residues. Germline values: CDR1 SQVTM, CDR2 ANQGSEA. The variable domain in full, completed from reference TRBV29-1 and TRBJ1-5, reads SAVISQKPSRDICQRGTSLTIQCQVDSQVTMMFWYRQQPGQSLTLIATANQGSEATYESGFVIDKFPISRPNLTFSTLTVSNMSPEDSSIYLCSVSGGGNQPQHFGDGTRLSIL.

Ten or more counts support this clonotype. The rearrangement uses TRBV28 and TRBJ1-1, with D unclear. V gave up 3 bases and J gave up 6 bases, with 14 bases separating them. In germline, CDR1 is MDHEN, CDR2 SYDVKM. The CDR3 loop spans 14 amino acids. CDR3 sequence (DNA): TGTGCCAGCAGTTTTTTGTACGAAGGCGCTGAAGCTTTCTTT. It is translated as CASSFLYEGAEAFF.

There are many counts of this clonotype. The gene calls are TRBV7-2 and TRBJ2-3, with 8 positions matching TRBD2. Germline trimming cut 1 base from V and 0 bases from J; bases unmatched to any gene: 9. CDR3 length: 18 amino acids. The V gene's germline CDR1 is SGHTA and CDR2 FQGNSA. The CDR3: CASSLGAGGHPSTDTQYF. The CDR3 region has the DNA TGTGCCAGCAGCTTAGGCGCGGGGGGCCACCCTAGCACAGATACGCAGTATTTT.

This clonotype was detected many times. This chain links TRBV7-2 with TRBJ1-5, with 7 bases lining up with TRBD1. CDR3 length equals 14 residues. Germline trimming cut 5 bases from V and 5 bases from J; bases unmatched to any gene: 6. CDR1 is SGHTA, CDR2 FQGNSA, per germline. The CDR3 sequence is CASSTDRNYQPQHF. The CDR3 nucleotides are TGTGCCAGCAGCACGGACAGGAACTATCAGCCCCAGCATTTT.

This clonotype has a count of ten or more. V and J are TRBV19 and TRBJ1-2; D perhaps matches TRBD1 (5 bases). The ends were cut back, 6 bases at V and 0 bases at J, with 14 bases in the middle. This CDR3 is built from 15 residues. Germline-derived CDR1 and CDR2 are LNHDA and SQIVND (reference sequence). CDR3 sequence reads: CASSDPGRSNYGYTF. DNA for the CDR3: TGTGCCAGTAGCGACCCGGGACGGTCTAACTATGGCTACACCTTC.

This clonotype occurred many times. The rearrangement uses TRBV7-2 and TRBJ2-5; 10 bases agree with TRBD2. The germline V gene encodes CDR1 SGHTA and CDR2 FQGNSA. The CDR3 spans 15 residues. The V segment lost 2 bases and the J segment 5 bases; nucleotides outside the gene matches: 5. The DNA for the CDR3 is TGTGCCAGCAGCTTAAAGCGGGGGGGCGAGGAGACCCAGTACTTC. It codes for CASSLKRGGEETQYF.

This clonotype was found many times. This chain connects TRBV4-1 to TRBJ2-1, with 11 bases aligning to TRBD2. V was pared by 4 bases and J by 8 bases, with 7 bases of the junction left unmatched. This CDR3 is built from 15 residues. Per the germline V gene, CDR1 is MGHRA and CDR2 is YSYEKL. The CDR3 loop is CASSLTSGGRDEQFF. CDR3 DNA sequence: TGCGCCAGCAGCCTAACTAGCGGGGGTAGAGATGAGCAGTTCTTC.

This sequence joins TRBV20-1 and TRBJ2-1, with TRBD1 matching 10 bases. The ends lost 5 bases at V and 7 bases at J; junction bases unmatched: 5. Germline V gene sequence: CDR1 DFQATT, CDR2 SNEGSKA (reference sequence). The CDR3 runs 13 residues. Written as DNA, the CDR3 is TGCAGTGCTCGCGGACAGGGGGTAAATGAGCAGTTCTTC. Translated, it gives CSARGQGVNEQFF.

The gene calls are TRBV2 and TRBJ1-5; weak D call: TRBD1 (5 bases). From germline, CDR1 is SNHLY and CDR2 FYNNEI. The CDR3 runs to 14 residues. The ends were cut back, 8 bases at V and 1 base at J, with 12 bases in the middle. For the CDR3, the DNA is TGTGCCAGCGGCCCAGGGCCGAGCAATCAGCCCCAGCATTTT. Its translation is CASGPGPSNQPQHF.

In its sample, this clonotype was seen many times. The J gene is TRBJ1-1, the V gene TRBV7-9; the D is unclear. Deletions cut 6 bases from V and 7 bases from J, with 9 bases between. Germline V gene data show CDR1 as SEHNR and CDR2 as FQNEAQ (reference sequence). The CDR3 consists of 11 residues. The CDR3 DNA reads TGTGCCAGCAGGACCGAGGGTGAAGCTTTCTTT. It specifies CASRTEGEAFF.

This clonotype was observed many times. The chain uses TRBV20-1 and TRBJ2-3; TRBD2 aligns across 11 bases. CDR1 and CDR2 from the germline V gene are DFQATT and SNEGSKA (reference sequence). The CDR3 runs 15 residues. V lost 6 bases and J lost 2; bases outside the gene matches: 7. This chain's CDR3 is CSAPLAGDLTDTQYF. In DNA, the CDR3 is TGCAGTGCGCCACTAGCGGGGGACCTCACAGATACGCAGTATTTT.

This clonotype was counted ten times or more. This chain joins TRBV11-2 and TRBJ2-7, with D possibly TRBD1 on 7 matching bases. Trimming stripped 3 bases from V and 3 bases from J, with 12 bases between. The germline gives CDR1 SGHAT, CDR2 FQNNGV. CDR3 length equals 14 residues. The CDR3 loop reads CASSFAGGYYEQYF. Written as DNA, the CDR3 is TGTGCCAGCAGCTTCGCAGGGGGGTACTACGAGCAGTACTTC.

J is TRBJ2-5 and V is TRBV20-1; no firm D call. The CDR3 length is 12 residues. Germline CDR1 is DFQATT and CDR2 is SNEGSKA (reference sequence). V lost 6 bases to trimming and J lost 1 base, with 9 bases between them. The CDR3, as DNA: TGCAGTGCCGACCGGAGCCAAGAGACCCAGTACTTC. Its translation: CSADRSQETQYF.

This clonotype was recorded many times. This chain uses TRBV7-2 with TRBJ2-7; no clear D. The CDR3 spans 15 residues. V lost 5 bases and J lost 0, with 14 bases in between. The germline V gene has CDR1 SGHTA and CDR2 FQGNSA. The CDR3 loop reads CASSLGPRNSYEQYF. The DNA for the CDR3 is TGTGCCAGCAGCCTAGGACCGAGGAACTCCTACGAGCAGTACTTC.